These T cell receptor beta chains were read from a single sample in a study of CD8+ T cells in alopecia areata. Using immunoSEQ multiplex PCR, the repertoire was profiled, and TCRdb retains in-frame clones only, with some absent. This repertoire shows more than 150,000 clones, more than 55% found once; its top ten account for around 3.2%. Material: CD4+ T cells sorted from blood, obtained at week 4, from a patient treated with tofacitinib. The receptors were gathered from a human donor with alopecia areata. CDR3s include the opening cysteine and the closing phenylalanine or tryptophan. A D gene is named only where the DNA matches it firmly. Clone size is not always given. Where it is, it says once, few, many or a class for expanded clones.

>few|NA|TRBJ2-2|TRBV7-2
CASSLGQTGELFF
TGTGCCAGCAGCTTAGGGCAGACCGGGGAGCTGTTTTTT
>NA|TRBD2|TRBJ2-7|TRBV4-1
CASSQDRSGQPYEQYF
TGCGCCAGCAGCCAAGATCGTAGCGGGCAGCCCTACGAGCAGTACTTC
>NA|NA|TRBJ1-1|TRBV10-3
CAISGTSLIMNTEAFF
TGTGCCATCAGCGGAACGAGTCTAATTATGAACACTGAAGCTTTCTTT
>NA|TRBD1|TRBJ2-5|TRBV30
CARDRGHRETQYF
TGTGCCAGAGACAGGGGGCACCGAGAGACCCAGTACTTC
>few|NA|TRBJ2-3|TRBV29-1
CSVVLVGGATDTQYF
TGCAGCGTTGTATTGGTGGGGGGGGCAACAGATACGCAGTATTTT
>NA|NA|TRBJ2-5|TRBV29-1
CSVVVETQYF
TGCAGCGTTGTCGTTGAGACCCAGTACTTC
>once|TRBD2|TRBJ2-3|TRBV9
CASSVAGDGDTQYF
TGTGCCAGCAGCGTGGCGGGGGACGGAGATACGCAGTATTTT
>many|NA|TRBJ1-1|TRBV11-2
CASSLGRGLNTEAFF
TGTGCCAGCAGCTTAGGAAGGGGCCTAAACACTGAAGCTTTCTTT
>NA|TRBD1|TRBJ1-4|TRBV6-5
CASSYSPGQGKLFF
TGTGCCAGCAGTTACTCGCCGGGACAGGGGAAACTGTTTTTT
>NA|NA|TRBJ2-5|TRBV4-1
CASSQDDSNWSQYF
TGCGCCAGCAGCCAAGATGACAGTAACTGGTCCCAGTACTTC
>NA|TRBD1|TRBJ1-2|TRBV7-8
CASSSRGRMYGYTF
TGTGCCAGCAGCTCCAGGGGGCGAATGTATGGCTACACCTTC
>NA|TRBD2|TRBJ2-1|TRBV30
CAWSPTGLAGSYNEQFF
TGTGCCTGGAGTCCGACAGGGCTAGCGGGGTCCTACAATGAGCAGTTCTTC
>few|NA|TRBJ2-7|TRBV5-1
CASSRQGRPYEQYF
TGCGCCAGCAGCCGGCAGGGGAGGCCCTACGAGCAGTACTTC
>NA|NA|TRBJ2-1|TRBV29-1
CSVDTDDSSYNEQFF
TGCAGCGTCGATACGGATGACAGCTCCTACAATGAGCAGTTCTTC
>few|TRBD1|TRBJ1-2|TRBV10-3
CAISEPRQGFDYGYTF
TGTGCCATCAGTGAGCCAAGACAGGGATTCGACTATGGCTACACCTTC
>NA|NA|TRBJ2-2|TRBV6-5
CASRMGTENTGELFF
TGTGCCAGCAGAATGGGGACGGAGAACACCGGGGAGCTGTTTTTT
>NA|TRBD1|TRBJ1-1|TRBV16
CASSQSQGRQGAFF
TGTGCCAGCAGCCAATCCCAGGGCCGACAGGGAGCTTTCTTT
>NA|NA|TRBJ1-1|TRBV30
CAWSFGRVNTAAFF
TGTGCCTGGAGCTTCGGGAGAGTGAACACTGCTGCTTTCTTT
>few|NA|TRBJ2-7|TRBV7-2
CASSPPGVIYEQYF
TGTGCCAGCAGCCCACCGGGGGTCATCTACGAGCAGTACTTC
>NA|NA|TRBJ1-5|TRBV15
CATSRDNGDQPQHF
TGTGCCACCAGCAGAGACAACGGGGATCAGCCCCAGCATTTT
>once|NA|TRBJ2-6|TRBV9
CASSVVSDSLSGANVLTF
TGTGCCAGCAGCGTAGTATCGGATTCTCTCTCTGGGGCCAACGTCCTGACTTTC
>NA|TRBD1|TRBJ1-6|TRBV6-5
CASSRGDRDNSPLHF
TGTGCCAGCAGCCGCGGGGACAGGGATAATTCACCCCTCCACTTT
>NA|NA|TRBJ2-5|TRBV9
CASSVAGEGLETQYF
TGTGCCAGCAGCGTAGCCGGTGAGGGGCTAGAGACCCAGTACTTC
>NA|NA|TRBJ2-7|TRBV30
CAWSPRSYEQYF
TGTGCCTGGAGCCCGAGAAGCTACGAGCAGTACTTC
>few|TRBD2|TRBJ2-5|TRBV29-1
CSRRGGETQYF
TGCAGCCGTAGGGGAGGGGAGACCCAGTACTTC
>NA|TRBD1|TRBJ1-5|TRBV4-3
CASSPTTGGNQPQHF
TGCGCCAGCAGCCCAACTACAGGGGGCAATCAGCCCCAGCATTTT
>once|TRBD1|TRBJ1-6|TRBV7-9
CASRTGMNSPLHF
TGTGCCAGCCGGACAGGGATGAATTCACCCCTCCACTTT
>few|TRBD1|TRBJ2-7|TRBV28
CASTLGQATYEQYF
TGTGCCAGCACCTTAGGACAGGCTACCTACGAGCAGTACTTC
>NA|NA|TRBJ2-2|TRBV7-9
CASSLPRTGTGELFF
TGTGCCAGCAGCTTACCTCGGACGGGGACCGGGGAGCTGTTTTTT
>NA|NA|TRBJ2-3|TRBV5-1
CASSLGNSGAADTQYF
TGCGCCAGCAGCTTGGGAAACTCAGGGGCCGCAGATACGCAGTATTTT
>NA|TRBD2|TRBJ2-5|TRBV25-1
CASMGSGGGQETQYF
TGTGCCAGCATGGGCAGCGGGGGGGGACAAGAGACCCAGTACTTC
>NA|TRBD2|TRBJ2-7|TRBV6-1
CASSETSGGRYEQYF
TGTGCCAGCAGCGAGACTAGCGGGGGACGATACGAGCAGTACTTC
>NA|NA|TRBJ2-5|TRBV6-6
CASSYSAGNRETQYF
TGTGCCAGCAGTTACTCGGCGGGGAATCGGGAGACCCAGTACTTC